The 22 T cell receptor beta chains below come from one sample, sequenced in a study of CD8 T cells in ankylosing spondylitis. Via MiXCR, TCRdb re-called the 5' RACE reads, giving one row per CDR3 protein. The repertoire holds about 39,000 distinct CDR3 sequences, about a tenth seen once, with roughly a sixth in the top ten. Sequenced material: blood, either unsorted or a sorted T cell fraction (not recorded which). The receptors here all came from a male donor with ankylosing spondylitis or in good health (not recorded which).

The rearrangement links TRBV4-3 to TRBJ2-5, with D perhaps TRBD1 or TRBD2 (5 bases each). The CDR3 runs 15 residues. V lost 2 bases to trimming and J lost 4 bases, with 14 bases between them. Germline CDR1 reads LGHNA; CDR2 reads YSLEER. The CDR3 sequence is CASSQSALGVETQYF. CDR3 DNA: TGCGCCAGCAGCCAAAGTGCCCTGGGGGTAGAGACCCAGTACTTC.

This clonotype was seen at least ten times. This chain links TRBV7-9 with TRBJ1-5; D is perhaps TRBD1 (6 bases). V was cut by 5 bases and J by 6 bases, with 11 bases left in between. Per germline, CDR1 SEHNR and CDR2 FQNEAQ (reference sequence). The CDR3 covers 13 residues. The CDR3 reads CASSRGPGQPQHF. The CDR3 DNA follows: TGTGCCAGCAGCCGGGGGCCCGGTCAGCCCCAGCATTTT. The whole variable domain, filled in from reference TRBV7-9 and TRBJ1-5, reads DTGVSQNPRHKITKRGQNVTFRCDPISEHNRLYWYRQTLGQGPEFLTYFQNEAQLEKSRLLSDRFSAERPKGSFSTLEIQRTEQGDSAMYLCASSRGPGQPQHFGDGTRLSIL.

In this sample, this clonotype turned up a few times. The chain recombines TRBV29-1 with TRBJ1-1; D uncertain. The CDR3 runs 14 residues. Germline V CDR1 and CDR2: SQVTM, ANQGSEA. V lost 2 bases, J lost 0 bases, and 10 bases lay in between. CDR3 bases: TGCAGCGTTGAACCCGCGGAGATGAACACTGAAGCTTTCTTT. It encodes CSVEPAEMNTEAFF.

This clonotype was picked up many times. J is TRBJ1-1 and V is TRBV29-1; no reliable D call. The CDR3 runs to 12 residues. Trimming took off 2 bases at V and 8 bases at J, with 12 bases between the two ends. CDR1 SQVTM and CDR2 ANQGSEA come from the germline V gene. The CDR3 DNA reads as TGCAGCGTTGAAAGCGCGAGTGGGGAAGCTTTCTTT. It is translated as CSVESASGEAFF. Supplemented by reference TRBV29-1 and TRBJ1-1, the full variable domain reads SAVISQKPSRDICQRGTSLTIQCQVDSQVTMMFWYRQQPGQSLTLIATANQGSEATYESGFVIDKFPISRPNLTFSTLTVSNMSPEDSSIYLCSVESASGEAFFGQGTRLTVV.

This clonotype occurred many times. This chain joins TRBV9 and TRBJ2-7; D is tentatively TRBD1 or TRBD2 (5 bases each). V lost 3 bases and J lost 2, with 15 bases in between. CDR3 length: 15 residues. Germline-derived CDR1 and CDR2 are SGDLS and YYNGEE. CDR3 bases: TGTGCCAGCAGCGCAAACTACGAGGGGCCCTACGAGCAGTACTTC. This gives the protein CASSANYEGPYEQYF.

This clonotype appeared many times. The chain has TRBV18 and TRBJ1-5; TRBD1 is a possible D gene (6 bases). V was shortened by 2 bases and J by 2 bases, with 7 bases between the two germline ends. CDR1 is KGHSH and CDR2 is LQKENI in the germline V gene. CDR3 length: 14 amino acids. Here the CDR3 reads CASSPGGGNQPQHF. Written as DNA, the CDR3 is TGTGCCAGCTCACCAGGGGGCGGCAATCAGCCCCAGCATTTT.

This clonotype came up many times. The chain combines TRBV6-1 with TRBJ2-6; D assignment may be TRBD1 or TRBD2 (6 bases each). There are 17 residues in the CDR3. Germline loops: CDR1 MNHNS, CDR2 SASEGT. Trimming left V 10 bases short and J 0 bases short, with 19 bases between. CDR3 sequence (DNA): TGTGCCACCAAGGATCCGGGGGCGGTCTCTGGGGCCAACGTCCTGACTTTC. Its translation is CATKDPGAVSGANVLTF.

The table lists this clonotype with many counts. The junction shows a germline mismatch at one end, possibly a read error. The J gene is TRBJ1-2, the V gene TRBV29-1; TRBD1 might be the D (5 bases). The CDR3 spans 12 residues. In germline, CDR1 is SQVTM, CDR2 ANQGSEA. CDR3 sequence reads: CSVEGAPGGYTF. The CDR3 DNA reads TGCAGCGTCGAAGGGGCCCCCGGGGGCTACACCTTC.

The table lists this clonotype with many counts. V is TRBV11-2 and J is TRBJ2-7, with D possibly being TRBD1 (6 bases). V was shortened by 7 bases and J by 0 bases, with 13 bases between the two germline ends. From germline, CDR1 is SGHAT and CDR2 FQNNGV. The CDR3 sequence is 14 residues long. CDR3 nucleotide sequence: TGTGCCAGCACGGCAGGGGTCCTCTCCTACGAGCAGTACTTC. Amino acids: CASTAGVLSYEQYF.

This clonotype was observed many times. V is TRBV4-3 and J is TRBJ2-7; D possibly corresponds to TRBD2 (6 bases). Germline CDR1 LGHNA, CDR2 YSLEER. CDR3 length: 15 residues. V was trimmed by 0 bases and J by 2 bases, leaving 11 bases between them. The CDR3 bases are TGCGCCAGCAGCCAAGAGCGGGACGGGCCCTACGAGCAGTACTTC. Amino acid sequence: CASSQERDGPYEQYF.

There are many counts of this clonotype. This chain connects TRBV10-3 to TRBJ2-7; the D is unclear. CDR1 is ENHRY, CDR2 SYGVKD, per germline. The CDR3 is 13 residues long. With 7 bases removed from V and 2 bases from J, the gap between germline ends came to 12 bases. DNA of the CDR3: TGTGCCATCACCGCGAGCCCTGCCTACGAGCAGTACTTC. Translating gives CAITASPAYEQYF.

This clonotype has ten or more counts. The chain uses TRBV23-1 and TRBJ2-7; 7 bases agree with TRBD1. TRBV23-1 is an ORF, and what it does is uncertain. The CDR3 sequence is 17 residues long. J lost 2 bases, V lost 2 bases, and 12 bases had no gene match. The CDR3 region is CASSQPRSPDRAYEQYF. In DNA form, the CDR3 reads TGCGCCAGCAGTCAACCAAGATCCCCCGACAGGGCCTACGAGCAGTACTTC.

This clonotype showed up many times. The chain recombines TRBV6-5 with TRBJ2-1, with D possibly TRBD2 on 5 matching bases. Trimming pared 6 bases from V and 4 bases from J, leaving 19 bases between. The CDR3 contains 16 residues. The germline V gene has CDR1 MNHEY and CDR2 SVGAGI. In nucleotides, the CDR3 is TGTGCCAGCAGCCCGGGGATTAGTGGGAAGTACAATGAGCAGTTCTTC. This sequence encodes CASSPGISGKYNEQFF.

This clonotype has at least ten counts. The chain employs TRBV20-1 and TRBJ1-5; possible D gene TRBD1, 5 bases. V was trimmed by 6 bases and J by 4 bases, leaving 16 bases between them. Germline CDR1 reads DFQATT; CDR2 reads SNEGSKA (reference sequence). CDR3 size: 14 residues. This CDR3 reads CSASTGTANQPQHF. Here the CDR3 DNA reads TGCAGTGCGTCTACCGGGACGGCAAATCAGCCCCAGCATTTT.

This clonotype appeared many times. The chain couples TRBV12-3 or TRBV12-4 to TRBJ2-7; D unclear. This CDR3 region has 14 residues. With 2 bases removed from V and 0 bases from J, the gap between germline ends came to 8 bases. Here the CDR3 DNA reads TGTGCCAGCAGTTTAAGGCAAAGCTCCTACGAGCAGTACTTC. Translating gives CASSLRQSSYEQYF.

The sample holds many counts of this clonotype. The gene calls are TRBV4-1 and TRBJ1-5; 7 nucleotides agree with TRBD1. The CDR3 has 16 residues. V lost 3 bases, J lost 6 bases, and 11 bases stayed unmatched. CDR1 is MGHRA, CDR2 YSYEKL, per germline. The CDR3 loop reads CASSQALTRGPQPQHF. In nucleotides, the CDR3 is TGCGCCAGCAGCCAGGCCCTCACAAGGGGGCCTCAGCCCCAGCATTTT.

At least ten counts were recorded for this clonotype. The rearrangement joins TRBV6-2 or TRBV6-3 to TRBJ2-1; 11 bases match TRBD2. The V gene end was trimmed by 7 bases and the J gene end by 9 bases; junction bases not matched to a gene: 17. CDR1 and CDR2 from the germline V gene are MNHEY and SVGEGT. This CDR3 spans 17 amino acids. CDR3 loop: CASTPHLAGGPVGEQFF. CDR3 nucleotides: TGTGCCAGCACGCCCCATCTAGCGGGAGGTCCTGTCGGTGAGCAGTTCTTC.

This clonotype has a single count. The CDR3 loop reads CSARFTGGEEQFF. The CDR3, as DNA: TGCAGTGCTAGATTTACAGGGGGCGAAGAGCAGTTCTTC. This chain joins TRBV20-1 and TRBJ2-1; 9 nucleotides line up with TRBD1. CDR3 length: 13 amino acids. Per germline, CDR1 DFQATT and CDR2 SNEGSKA (reference sequence). V dropped 2 bases and J dropped 10; count of bases not matched to a gene: 6.

As to this clonotype: A much larger clone lies a single base off, so this may be a read error. The V and J genes are TRBV5-1 and TRBJ2-3, with TRBD1 matching over 7 bases. Germline values: CDR1 SGHRS, CDR2 YFSETQ. CDR3 length equals 15 residues. With 7 bases clipped from V and 0 bases from J, the junction kept 8 bases outside the gene matches. The CDR3 DNA follows: TGCGCCAGCCCCCCAGACAGGGCAAGCACAGATACGCAGTATTTT. Protein: CASPPDRASTDTQYF.

Many counts were recorded for this clonotype. CDR3 in DNA: TGCAGTGCTGGGACTCCAGGGGCACATGAGCAGTTCTTC. Amino acid sequence: CSAGTPGAHEQFF. The rearrangement joins TRBV20-1 to TRBJ2-1; the D call may be TRBD1 or TRBD2 (6 bases each). The CDR3 spans 13 residues. V shed 5 bases and J shed 8 bases, with 16 bases lying between them. Germline CDR1 is DFQATT and CDR2 is SNEGSKA (reference sequence).

In its sample, this clonotype was seen many times. The CDR3 reads CASSAAGQGYEQYF. DNA for the CDR3: TGTGCCAGCAGCGCGGCGGGACAGGGCTACGAGCAGTACTTC. The J gene is TRBJ2-7, the V gene TRBV9; 9 bases are shared with TRBD1. The CDR3 contains 14 residues. Germline assignment: CDR1 SGDLS and CDR2 YYNGEE. The ends lost 3 bases at V and 3 bases at J; junction bases unmatched: 4.

This clonotype was detected only a few times. The CDR3 coding sequence is TGTGCCAGTAGTACCGGACGGAAGACTAACTATGGCTACACCTTC. Its translation: CASSTGRKTNYGYTF. The chain couples TRBV19 to TRBJ1-2; D uncertain. Germline-derived CDR1 and CDR2 are LNHDA and SQIVND (reference sequence). V lost 4 bases and J lost 0, with 12 bases in between. The CDR3 extends over 15 amino acids.